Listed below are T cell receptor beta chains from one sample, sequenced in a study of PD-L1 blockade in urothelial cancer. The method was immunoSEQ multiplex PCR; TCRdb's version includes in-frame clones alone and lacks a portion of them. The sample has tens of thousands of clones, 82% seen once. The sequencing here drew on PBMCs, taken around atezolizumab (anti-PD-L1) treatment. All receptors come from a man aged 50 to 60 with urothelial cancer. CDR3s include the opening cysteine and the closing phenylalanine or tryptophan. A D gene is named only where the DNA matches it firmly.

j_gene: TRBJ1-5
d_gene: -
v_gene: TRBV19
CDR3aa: CASSIRGQPQHF

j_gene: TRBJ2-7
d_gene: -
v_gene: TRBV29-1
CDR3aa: CSVGTGNHEQYF

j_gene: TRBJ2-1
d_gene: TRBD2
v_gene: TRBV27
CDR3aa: CASSRPGLANNEQFF

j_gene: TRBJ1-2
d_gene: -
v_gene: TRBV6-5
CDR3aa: CASSHEGLSGYGYTF

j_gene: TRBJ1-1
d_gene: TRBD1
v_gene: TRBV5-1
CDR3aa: CASSLGQGRVYTEAFF

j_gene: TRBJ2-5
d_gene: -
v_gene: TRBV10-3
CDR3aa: CAISAGQRQETQYF

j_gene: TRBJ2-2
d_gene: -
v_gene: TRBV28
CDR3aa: CASSQNTGELFF

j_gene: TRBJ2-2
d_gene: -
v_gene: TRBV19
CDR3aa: CASRTPGITGELFF

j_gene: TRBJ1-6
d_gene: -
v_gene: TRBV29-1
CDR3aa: CSVGGGNSPLHF

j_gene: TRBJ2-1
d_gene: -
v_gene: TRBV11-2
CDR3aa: CASSSRLDGNEQFF

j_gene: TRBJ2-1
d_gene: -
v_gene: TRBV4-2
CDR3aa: CASSQKVDNEQFF

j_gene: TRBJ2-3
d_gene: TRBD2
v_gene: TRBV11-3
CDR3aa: CASSSGVHTQYF

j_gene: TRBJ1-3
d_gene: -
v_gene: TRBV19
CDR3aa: CASTDPRGASGNTIYF

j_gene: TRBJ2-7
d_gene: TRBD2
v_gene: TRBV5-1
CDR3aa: CASSPGLAGDEQYF

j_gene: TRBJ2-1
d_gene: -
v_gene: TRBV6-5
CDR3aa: CATTRGSYNEQFF

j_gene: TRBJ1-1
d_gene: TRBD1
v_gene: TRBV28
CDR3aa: CASSLWTGSGGTEAFF

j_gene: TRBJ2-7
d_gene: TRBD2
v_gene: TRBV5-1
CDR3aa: CASSYGLAGGDEQYF

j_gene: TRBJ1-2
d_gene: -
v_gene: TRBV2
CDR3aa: CASSAVGAKANYGYTF

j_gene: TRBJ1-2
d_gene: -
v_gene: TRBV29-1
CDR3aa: CSVGVTGPYGYTF

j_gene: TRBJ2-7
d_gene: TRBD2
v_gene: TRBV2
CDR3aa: CARGLAGGPYEQYF

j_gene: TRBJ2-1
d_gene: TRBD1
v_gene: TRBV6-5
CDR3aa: CASSGQVLTGREQFF

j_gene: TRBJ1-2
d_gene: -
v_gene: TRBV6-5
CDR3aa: CASSPGAGYTF

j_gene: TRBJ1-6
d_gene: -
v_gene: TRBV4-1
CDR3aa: CASSQDFTPGGTYNSPLHF

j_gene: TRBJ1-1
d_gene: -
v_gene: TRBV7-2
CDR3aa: CASSLEGGLGEAFF